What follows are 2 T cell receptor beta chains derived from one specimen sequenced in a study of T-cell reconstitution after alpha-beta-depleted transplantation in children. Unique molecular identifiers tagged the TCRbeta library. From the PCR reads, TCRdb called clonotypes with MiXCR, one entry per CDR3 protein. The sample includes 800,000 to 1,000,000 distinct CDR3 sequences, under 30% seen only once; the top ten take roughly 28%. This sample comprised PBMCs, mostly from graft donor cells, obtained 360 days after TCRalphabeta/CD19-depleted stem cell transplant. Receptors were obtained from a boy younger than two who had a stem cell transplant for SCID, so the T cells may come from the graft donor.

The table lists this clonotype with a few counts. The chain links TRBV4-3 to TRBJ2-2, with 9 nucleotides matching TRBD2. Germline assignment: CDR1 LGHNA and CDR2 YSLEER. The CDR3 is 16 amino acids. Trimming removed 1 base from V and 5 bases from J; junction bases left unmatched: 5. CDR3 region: CASSQALAGWTGELFF. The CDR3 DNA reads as TGCGCCAGCAGCCAAGCGCTAGCGGGGTGGACCGGGGAGCTGTTTTTT.

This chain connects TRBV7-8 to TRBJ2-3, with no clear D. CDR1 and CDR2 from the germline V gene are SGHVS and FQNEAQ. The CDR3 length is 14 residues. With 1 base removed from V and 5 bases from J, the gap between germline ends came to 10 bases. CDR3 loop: CASSLDSRLDTQYF. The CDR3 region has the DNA TGTGCCAGCAGCTTAGACAGTCGCTTAGATACGCAGTATTTT.